This TCR beta chain derives from a study of blood T cell repertoires in COVID-19. TCRdb's table, derived via immunoSEQ multiplex PCR, lists solely in-frame clones and lacks some. The sample consists of under 200,000 clones, over 75% of them appearing once. CDR3 length: 14 residues. V gave up 5 bases and J gave up 7 bases; unmatched junction bases: 2. Germline CDR1 MNHEY, CDR2 SMNVEV (reference sequence). Sequenced input: peripheral blood. The receptor comes from a man aged 45-65 years with acute or convalescent COVID-19. The chain is built from TRBV27 and TRBJ2-7; TRBD2 aligns across 16 bases. CDR3 sequence (DNA): TGTGCCAGCAGTGGGACTAGCGGGAGGGGAGAGCAGTACTTC. Translation gives CASSGTSGRGEQYF.